Listed below are T cell receptor beta chains from one sample, sequenced in a study of PD-L1 blockade in urothelial cancer. The method was immunoSEQ multiplex PCR; TCRdb's version includes in-frame clones alone and lacks a portion of them. The sample holds about 100,000 clones, roughly 88% seen once. The sequences come from PBMCs, collected around atezolizumab (anti-PD-L1) treatment. The receptors stem from a man between 45 and 60 years old with urothelial cancer. The CDR3 runs from the conserved cysteine through the conserved F or W. D genes are given only for firm matches. For some rows the clone size is stated as once, few or many, or as a class when expanded; others skip it.

d_call,j_call,clone_size,v_call,cdr3_aa,cdr3_nt
-,TRBJ2-7,-,TRBV30,CAWKRYGGTADYEQYF,TGTGCCTGGAAGAGGTATGGAGGGACTGCAGATTACGAGCAGTACTTC
TRBD2,TRBJ2-1,-,TRBV7-3,CASSLGGGVGNEQFF,TGTGCCAGCAGCTTAGGGGGGGGAGTCGGGAATGAGCAGTTCTTC
TRBD1,TRBJ2-5,-,TRBV10-3,CAISDGYRGEETQYF,TGTGCCATCAGTGATGGGTACAGGGGAGAGGAGACCCAGTACTTC
-,TRBJ2-7,-,TRBV2,CASSPTSSEQYF,TGTGCCAGCAGCCCTACTAGTAGCGAGCAGTACTTC
TRBD2,TRBJ2-2,-,TRBV7-9,CASSLMLAGGSGELFF,TGTGCCAGCAGCTTAATGCTAGCGGGAGGGTCCGGGGAGCTGTTTTTT
TRBD1,TRBJ1-2,-,TRBV6-5,CASSYDRAAARYTF,TGTGCCAGCAGTTACGACAGGGCGGCGGCCCGCTACACCTTC
-,TRBJ2-7,-,TRBV7-8,CASSFSLQGQNEQYF,TGTGCCAGCAGCTTTAGTTTGCAGGGGCAAAACGAGCAGTACTTC
-,TRBJ2-7,-,TRBV2,CASSEGRGEQYF,TGTGCCAGCAGTGAAGGGCGAGGTGAGCAGTACTTC
-,TRBJ2-5,-,TRBV18,CASSPFAGGETQYF,TGTGCCAGCTCACCCTTCGCGGGCGGAGAGACCCAGTACTTC
-,TRBJ2-2,-,TRBV18,CASSSTGLTGELFF,TGTGCCAGCTCATCCACAGGGTTAACCGGGGAGCTGTTTTTT
-,TRBJ2-7,-,TRBV5-5,CASSSGRRTYDEQYF,TGTGCCAGCAGCTCCGGACGGAGGACGTACGATGAGCAGTACTTC
TRBD2,TRBJ2-3,-,TRBV5-1,CASSGGLAGSFGGADTQYF,TGCGCCAGCAGCGGTGGACTAGCGGGGTCTTTTGGTGGCGCAGATACGCAGTATTTT
-,TRBJ2-7,-,TRBV28,CASRGAGSYEQYF,TGTGCCAGCCGGGGGGCAGGGTCCTACGAGCAGTACTTC
TRBD1,TRBJ2-7,-,TRBV5-1,CASSIQGYEQYF,TGCGCCAGCAGCATACAGGGGTACGAGCAGTACTTC
-,TRBJ1-5,-,TRBV28,CASSLEGGRWQPQHF,TGTGCCAGCAGTTTAGAGGGCGGGCGCTGGCAGCCCCAGCATTTT
-,TRBJ1-5,-,TRBV5-5,CASSLKGLESNQPQHF,TGTGCCAGCAGCTTGAAGGGGTTGGAGAGCAATCAGCCCCAGCATTTT
-,TRBJ1-5,-,TRBV14,CASSGEGSSNQPQHF,TGTGCCAGCAGCGGTGAGGGATCTAGTAATCAGCCCCAGCATTTT
TRBD2,TRBJ2-5,-,TRBV5-1,CASRRSTIAGAETQYF,TGCGCCAGCAGACGTTCAACGATAGCGGGAGCGGAGACCCAGTACTTC
-,TRBJ2-5,-,TRBV6-5,CASSFGGPGFGTQYF,TGTGCCAGCAGTTTCGGGGGGCCTGGGTTTGGGACCCAGTACTTC
TRBD2,TRBJ2-1,-,TRBV13,CASSSSTSGRGSLVGEQFF,TGTGCCAGCAGCTCCAGCACTAGCGGGAGGGGGTCTTTGGTAGGTGAGCAGTTCTTC
TRBD1,TRBJ1-1,-,TRBV20-1,CSAARGRAAFF,TGCAGTGCCGCAAGGGGGCGAGCCGCTTTCTTT
TRBD1,TRBJ1-6,once,TRBV7-2,CASSLQPTGHNSPLHF,TGTGCCAGCAGCTTACAACCGACAGGGCATAATTCACCCCTCCACTTT
-,TRBJ2-1,-,TRBV5-4,CASSLGGSSFAEQFF,TGTGCCAGCAGCTTGGGTGGGAGTTCTTTTGCTGAGCAGTTCTTC
TRBD1,TRBJ1-2,-,TRBV29-1,CSVGGQGNGYTF,TGCAGCGTGGGGGGACAGGGGAATGGCTACACCTTC
TRBD2,TRBJ2-3,-,TRBV4-2,CASSQELAGGTDTQYF,TGTGCCAGCAGCCAAGAACTAGCGGGAGGCACAGATACGCAGTATTTT
-,TRBJ2-6,few,TRBV19,CASSSPQGGANVLTF,TGTGCCAGTAGTAGCCCCCAGGGCGGGGCCAACGTCCTGACTTTC
-,TRBJ2-1,-,TRBV7-6,CASSLHGEYNEQFF,TGTGCCAGCAGCTTACACGGGGAGTACAATGAGCAGTTCTTC
TRBD2,TRBJ2-3,-,TRBV6-5,CASRTGLAGTDTQYF,TGTGCCAGCAGGACCGGACTAGCGGGCACAGATACGCAGTATTTT
TRBD1,TRBJ1-5,-,TRBV28,CASSLSPRTGGGQPQHF,TGTGCCAGCAGTTTGAGCCCCAGGACAGGGGGCGGACAGCCCCAGCATTTT
-,TRBJ2-2,-,TRBV7-2,CASSPDTGELFF,TGTGCCAGCAGCCCCGACACCGGGGAGCTGTTTTTT
TRBD1,TRBJ2-3,-,TRBV5-8,CASSPGTVSTDTQYF,TGTGCCAGCAGCCCGGGGACAGTCAGCACAGATACGCAGTATTTT
TRBD2,TRBJ2-4,-,TRBV18,CASSPGTSGRLGIQYF,TGTGCCAGCTCACCAGGGACTAGCGGGAGACTCGGCATTCAGTACTTC
TRBD2,TRBJ2-7,-,TRBV5-5,CASSLVDGGSYEQYF,TGTGCCAGCAGCTTGGTTGACGGCGGGAGCTACGAGCAGTACTTC
TRBD1,TRBJ2-5,-,TRBV30,CAWSPGQGETQYF,TGTGCCTGGAGTCCGGGACAGGGGGAGACCCAGTACTTC
TRBD1,TRBJ2-7,-,TRBV5-1,CASSTGQGAAYEQYF,TGCGCCAGCAGCACGGGACAGGGTGCCGCCTACGAGCAGTACTTC
TRBD1,TRBJ2-1,-,TRBV4-1,CASSQEGQRSEQFF,TGCGCCAGCAGCCAAGAGGGACAGCGGAGTGAGCAGTTCTTC
TRBD1,TRBJ1-2,many,TRBV25-1,CASSEGQGSAGYTF,TGTGCCAGCAGTGAGGGACAGGGGAGCGCTGGCTACACCTTC
TRBD1,TRBJ1-2,-,TRBV28,CASSPRQGGYYTF,TGTGCCAGCAGCCCGAGACAGGGAGGATACTACACCTTC
TRBD1,TRBJ1-2,-,TRBV5-6,CASSLRAGQGGGYTF,TGTGCCAGCAGCTTGCGAGCGGGACAGGGCGGTGGCTACACCTTC
TRBD2,TRBJ2-5,-,TRBV7-9,CASSFSGPVVETQYF,TGTGCCAGCAGCTTTAGCGGGCCCGTTGTTGAGACCCAGTACTTC
TRBD1,TRBJ2-7,-,TRBV2,CASRLTGASYEQYF,TGTGCCAGCAGGTTGACAGGGGCGTCCTACGAGCAGTACTTC
-,TRBJ1-5,few,TRBV7-9,CASSELGVGNQPQHF,TGTGCCAGCAGCGAACTAGGCGTCGGCAATCAGCCCCAGCATTTT